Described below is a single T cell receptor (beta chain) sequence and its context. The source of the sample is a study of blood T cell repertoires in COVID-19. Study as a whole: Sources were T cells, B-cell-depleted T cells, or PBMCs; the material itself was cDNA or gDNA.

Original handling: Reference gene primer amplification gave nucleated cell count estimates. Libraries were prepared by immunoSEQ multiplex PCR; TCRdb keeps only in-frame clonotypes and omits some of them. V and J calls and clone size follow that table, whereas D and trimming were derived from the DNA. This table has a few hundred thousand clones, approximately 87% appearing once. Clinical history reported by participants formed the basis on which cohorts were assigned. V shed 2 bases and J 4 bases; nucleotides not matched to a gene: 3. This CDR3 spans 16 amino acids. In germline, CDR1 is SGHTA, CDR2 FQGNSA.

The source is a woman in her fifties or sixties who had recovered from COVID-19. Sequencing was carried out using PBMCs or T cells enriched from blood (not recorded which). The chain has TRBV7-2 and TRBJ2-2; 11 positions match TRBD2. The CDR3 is CASSLTLAGGTGELFF. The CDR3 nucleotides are TGTGCCAGCAGCTTAACCCTAGCGGGGGGCACCGGGGAGCTGTTTTTT.